This T cell receptor (beta chain) was retrieved from a study of Ad26.COV2.S vaccination and SARS-CoV-2 variants. Background on the study: Donor participated within the Ad26.COV2.S arm of the COV1001 trial. Once, or twice with 56 days between doses, Ad26.COV2.S was given intramuscularly.

Regarding treatment: some 19 received Ad26.COV2.S at low or high dose, single or two shots; about 5 received placebo; per-sample allocation not given. Collection of samples fell on day 63 after the first vaccine or placebo injection. About this clone: What it binds is unknown.

Study outcomes and limitations: Vaccinees showed greater spike-specific TCR breadth than placebo recipients.

The germline gives CDR1 SGHVS, CDR2 FQNEAQ. The V and J ends lost 5 bases and 5 bases, in that order; junction bases with no gene match: 10. The CDR3 is 15 amino acids. Produced via immunoSEQ multiplex PCR; TCRdb's table is partial and in-frame only. The sample holds about 400,000 clones, about 88% seen once. V gene TRBV7-8 combines with J gene TRBJ1-2, with 8 bases matching TRBD1. This TCR derives from a person between 18 and 65 years old who received the Ad26.COV2.S COVID-19 vaccine or a placebo. The source material was peripheral blood, sampled in a trial of Ad26.COV2.S vaccine versus placebo. The CDR3 DNA is TGTGCCAGCAGCACGCCAGGGGGCGACGATTATGGCTACACCTTC. Amino acids: CASSTPGGDDYGYTF.